This T cell receptor (beta chain) was found in a study of blood T cells in healthy people across ages. Overall study findings and caveats: One million T cells yielded diversity estimates that were considered underestimates.

A few counts support this clonotype. Its antigen is unknown. With 6 bases removed from V and 0 bases from J, the gap between germline ends came to 12 bases. Germline V gene data show CDR1 as SQVTM and CDR2 as ANQGSEA. There are 13 residues in the CDR3. With a J-beta primer mix and a sample-barcoded 5' primer, a second PCR ran about 6 to 11 cycles. TCRdb used MiXCR to reprocess the 5' RACE reads, holding one entry per CDR3 protein. The sample lists 780,000 or so distinct CDR3 sequences; approximately 60% were seen once. The rearrangement uses TRBV29-1 and TRBJ2-7, with D possibly being TRBD2 (6 bases). This receptor was obtained from a man in his forties or fifties in good health. The sequenced sample consisted of blood. CDR3 sequence reads: CSVGDGSSYEQYF. The CDR3, as DNA: TGCAGCGTGGGGGACGGGAGCTCCTACGAGCAGTACTTC.